The sequence of this T cell receptor (beta chain) was determined in a study of T cell changes during pregnancy in multiple sclerosis. The data were produced by immunoSEQ multiplex PCR, yet TCRdb's version contains in-frame clones alone and is incomplete. The table has 81,000 or so clones, about 90% seen once. V was pared by 2 bases and J by 8 bases, with 5 bases of the junction left unmatched. The germline V gene encodes CDR1 SGHTA and CDR2 FQGTGA. There are 15 residues in the CDR3. This clonotype was sampled from a female donor in good health, serving as a control in a pregnancy study. Some clones in this sample may be carry-over from other donors' samples. The V call is TRBV7-3, the J call TRBJ2-1; 11 nucleotides line up with TRBD2. This sample comprised PBMCs, obtained in the first trimester of pregnancy. The CDR3 sequence: CASSLGSGRAYEQFF. The CDR3 coding sequence is TGTGCCAGCAGCTTAGGTAGCGGGAGGGCCTATGAGCAGTTCTTC. The complete variable domain, with remaining parts taken from reference TRBV7-3 and TRBJ2-1, reads GAGVSQTPSNKVTEKGKYVELRCDPISGHTALYWYRQSLGQGPEFLIYFQGTGAADDSGLPNDRFFAVRPEGSVSTLKIQRTERGDSAVYLCASSLGSGRAYEQFFGPGTRLTVL.